This record concerns one TCR beta chain sequence. Which antigen it targets is not known. Within one base of it there is no much larger clone, and no base qualities were kept. The source of the sample is a study of blood T cell repertoires in COVID-19 (dated by TCRdb to 2018 to 2021). Background for the entire study: Samples covering the acute and convalescent phases of COVID-19 were provided by collaborators in the United States, Italy and Spain. Deeply sampled blood TCRbeta repertoires from subjects exposed to, actively infected with, or recovered from COVID-19 were included in the dataset. HLA class I and class II types, where available, came from metadata supplied by the sample provider rather than from assay-based typing. Sample metadata almost always included a de-identified subject ID, COVID-19 status, age in years and sex. The material from the prospective study consisted of cDNA or gDNA derived from T cells, B-cell-depleted T cells, or PBMCs. The repertoires were released in a freely available public database intended as a resource for research on the immune response to SARS-CoV-2. Samples came from the ongoing ImmuneRACE study (first 160 participants) plus 1,254 subjects from 6 global collaborators. Overall study outcomes, separate from this receptor: The quantity of clinical and demographic metadata differed by source and by participant and was supplied without curation.

TCRbeta CDR3 regions were amplified from genomic DNA by means of the immunoSEQ Assay, a bias-controlled multiplex PCR. In the paper's pipeline: The number of nucleated cells in each sample was estimated from the amplification of reference gene primers within the assay. To quantify the absolute abundance of each unique TCRbeta CDR3 rearrangement, sequence reads were collapsed and filtered. For each sample, productive Simpson clonality was calculated as the square root of Simpson's diversity index over productive rearrangements. TCRdb limited this immuneACCESS table to in-frame rearrangements with V and J called. A share of clones is missing; checked studies link under half to unresolved V genes, and the rest is unexplained. V, J and clone size reflect that table, while D and trimming were determined from the DNA. A total of 250,000 or so clones appear in this sample, around 87% of them only once. Approximately 5.1% of the sample rests with the top ten.

The CDR3 runs 16 residues from the cysteine to the phenylalanine. The entry retains the CDR3 DNA only, 48 bases that are in frame from base 1. Germline trimming: 2 bases from V, 3 bases from J; junction bases outside gene matches: 7. According to the germline V gene, CDR1 reads MNHNS and CDR2 reads SASEGT. One collaborating source in Seattle enrolled patients during active infection and followed them longitudinally through the course of disease. Collaborating institutions collected whole blood in K2EDTA tubes following their own protocols. For TCRbeta analysis, collaborators shipped samples in one of three forms: frozen whole blood, isolated PBMCs, or DNA extracted from either of those sample types.

The sequence was collected from a woman aged 60-75 years with COVID-19, enrolled during active disease. In this chain, TRBV6-1 is recombined with TRBJ2-5; TRBD2 aligns with 9 central bases. Material: peripheral blood. CDR3 sequence: CASSELTSSGKETQYF. The nucleotide sequence reads as follows: TGTGCCAGCAGTGAATTAACGTCTAGCGGGAAAGAGACCCAGTACTTC.